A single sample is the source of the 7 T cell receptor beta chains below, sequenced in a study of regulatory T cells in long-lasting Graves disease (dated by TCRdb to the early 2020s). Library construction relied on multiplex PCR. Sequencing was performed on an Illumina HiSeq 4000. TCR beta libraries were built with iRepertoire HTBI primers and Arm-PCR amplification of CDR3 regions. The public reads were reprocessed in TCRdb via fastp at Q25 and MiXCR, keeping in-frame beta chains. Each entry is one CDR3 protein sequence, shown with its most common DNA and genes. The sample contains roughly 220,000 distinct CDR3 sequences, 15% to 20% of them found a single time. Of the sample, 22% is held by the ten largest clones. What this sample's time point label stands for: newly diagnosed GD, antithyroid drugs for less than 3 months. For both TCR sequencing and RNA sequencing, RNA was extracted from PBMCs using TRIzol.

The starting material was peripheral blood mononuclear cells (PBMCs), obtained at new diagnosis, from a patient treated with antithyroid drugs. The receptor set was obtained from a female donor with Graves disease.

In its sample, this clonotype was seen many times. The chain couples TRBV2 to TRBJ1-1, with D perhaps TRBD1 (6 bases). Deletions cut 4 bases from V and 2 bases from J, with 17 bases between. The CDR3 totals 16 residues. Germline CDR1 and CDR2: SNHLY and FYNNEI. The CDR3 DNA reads TGTGCCAGCAGTGGGGGATTCCGGGACAAAAACACTGAAGCTTTCTTT. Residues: CASSGGFRDKNTEAFF.

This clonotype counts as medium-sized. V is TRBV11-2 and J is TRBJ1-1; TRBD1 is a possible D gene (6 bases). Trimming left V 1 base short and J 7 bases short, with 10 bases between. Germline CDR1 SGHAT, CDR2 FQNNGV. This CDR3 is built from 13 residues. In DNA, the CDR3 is TGTGCCAGCAGCTTAGCGGGGGGCAGTGAAGCTTTCTTT. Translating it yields CASSLAGGSEAFF.

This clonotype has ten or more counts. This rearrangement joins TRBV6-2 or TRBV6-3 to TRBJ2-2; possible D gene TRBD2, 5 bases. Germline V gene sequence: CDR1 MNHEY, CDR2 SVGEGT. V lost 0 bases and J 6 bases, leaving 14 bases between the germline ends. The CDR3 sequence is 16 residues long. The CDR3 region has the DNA TGTGCCAGCAGTTACTCTGGCGGGCCAGTGGCCGGGGAGCTGTTTTTT. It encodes CASSYSGGPVAGELFF.

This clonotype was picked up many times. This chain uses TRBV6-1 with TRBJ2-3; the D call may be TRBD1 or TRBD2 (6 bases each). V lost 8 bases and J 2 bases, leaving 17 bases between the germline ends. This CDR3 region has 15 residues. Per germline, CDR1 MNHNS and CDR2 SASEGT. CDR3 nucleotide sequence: TGTGCCAGCGCCCTCATGGGGGGCCTCACAGATACGCAGTATTTT. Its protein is CASALMGGLTDTQYF.

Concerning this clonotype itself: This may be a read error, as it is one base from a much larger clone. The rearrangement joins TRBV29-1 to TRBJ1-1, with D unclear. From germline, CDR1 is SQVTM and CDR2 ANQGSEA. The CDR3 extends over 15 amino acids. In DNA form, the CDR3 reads TGCAGCGTTGAATATTACGACATATTGAACACTGAAGTTTTCTTT. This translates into CSVEYYDILNTEVFF. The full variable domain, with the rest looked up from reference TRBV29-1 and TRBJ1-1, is SAVISQKPSRDICQRGTSLTIQCQVDSQVTMMFWYRQQPGQSLTLIATANQGSEATYESGFVIDKFPISRPNLTFSTLTVSNMSPEDSSIYLCSVEYYDILNTEVFFGQGTRLTVV.

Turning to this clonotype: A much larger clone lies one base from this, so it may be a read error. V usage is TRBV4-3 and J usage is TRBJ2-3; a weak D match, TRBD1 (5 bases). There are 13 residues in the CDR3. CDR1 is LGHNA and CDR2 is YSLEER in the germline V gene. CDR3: CASSHYNTGTQYF. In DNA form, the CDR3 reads TGCGCCAGCAGCCACTATAACACAGGTACGCAGTATTTT.

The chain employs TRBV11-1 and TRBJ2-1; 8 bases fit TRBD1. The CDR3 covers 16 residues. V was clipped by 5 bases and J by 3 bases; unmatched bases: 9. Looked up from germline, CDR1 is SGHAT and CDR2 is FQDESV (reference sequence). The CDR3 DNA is TGTGCCAGCAGCCCAAGTTCCGGACAGGGCTACAATGAGCAGTTCTTC. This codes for CASSPSSGQGYNEQFF. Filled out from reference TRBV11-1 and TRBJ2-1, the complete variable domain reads EAEVAQSPRYKITEKSQAVAFWCDPISGHATLYWYRQILGQGPELLVQFQDESVVDDSQLPKDRFSAERLKGVDSTLKIQPAELGDSAMYLCASSPSSGQGYNEQFFGPGTRLTVL.